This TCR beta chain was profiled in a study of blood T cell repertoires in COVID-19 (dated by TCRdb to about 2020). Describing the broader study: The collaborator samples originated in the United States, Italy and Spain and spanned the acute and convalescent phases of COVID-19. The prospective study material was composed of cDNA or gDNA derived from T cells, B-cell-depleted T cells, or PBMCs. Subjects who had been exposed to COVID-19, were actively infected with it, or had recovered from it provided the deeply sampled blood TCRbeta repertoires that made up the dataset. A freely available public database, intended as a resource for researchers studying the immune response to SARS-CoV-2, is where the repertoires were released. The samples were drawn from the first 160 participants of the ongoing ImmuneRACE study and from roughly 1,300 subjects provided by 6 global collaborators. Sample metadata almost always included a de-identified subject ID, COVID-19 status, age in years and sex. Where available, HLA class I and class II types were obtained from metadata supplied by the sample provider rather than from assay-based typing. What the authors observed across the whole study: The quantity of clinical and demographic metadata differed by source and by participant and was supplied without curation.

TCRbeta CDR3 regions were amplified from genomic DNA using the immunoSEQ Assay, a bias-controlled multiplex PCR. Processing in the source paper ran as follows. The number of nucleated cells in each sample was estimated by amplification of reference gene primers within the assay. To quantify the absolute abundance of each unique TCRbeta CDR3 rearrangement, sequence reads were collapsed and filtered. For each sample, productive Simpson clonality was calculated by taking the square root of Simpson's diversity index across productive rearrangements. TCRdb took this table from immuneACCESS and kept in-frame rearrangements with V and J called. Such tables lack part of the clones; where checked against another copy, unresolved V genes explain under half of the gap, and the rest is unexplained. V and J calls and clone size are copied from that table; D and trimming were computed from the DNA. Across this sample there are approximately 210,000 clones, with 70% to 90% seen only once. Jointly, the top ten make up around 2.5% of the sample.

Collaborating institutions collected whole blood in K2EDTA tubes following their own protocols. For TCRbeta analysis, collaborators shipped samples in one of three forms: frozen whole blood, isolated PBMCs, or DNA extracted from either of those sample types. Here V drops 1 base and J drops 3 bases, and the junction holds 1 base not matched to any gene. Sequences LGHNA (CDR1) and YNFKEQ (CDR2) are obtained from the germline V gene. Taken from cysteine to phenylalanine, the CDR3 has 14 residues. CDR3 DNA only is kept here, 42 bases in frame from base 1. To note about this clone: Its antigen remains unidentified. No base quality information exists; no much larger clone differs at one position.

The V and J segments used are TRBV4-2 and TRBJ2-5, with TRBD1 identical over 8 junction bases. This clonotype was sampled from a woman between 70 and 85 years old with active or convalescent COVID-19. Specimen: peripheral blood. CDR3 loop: CASSQVDREETQYF. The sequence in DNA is TGTGCCAGCAGCCAAGTGGACAGGGAAGAGACCCAGTACTTC.